Sequencing of this T cell receptor (beta chain) was carried out in a study of blood T cell repertoires in COVID-19. Repertoires were generated with immunoSEQ multiplex PCR, while TCRdb's copy carries only in-frame clones and drops some. The repertoire includes fewer than 200,000 clones, around four fifths of them detected once, and 17% sits in the top ten. The CDR3 totals 14 residues. Per the germline V gene, CDR1 is SGHRS and CDR2 is YFSETQ. Trimming at V came to 0 bases and at J to 4 bases, leaving 4 bases not matched to a gene. The origin of this receptor is a woman between 45 and 60 years old who had recovered from COVID-19. The rearrangement links TRBV5-1 to TRBJ2-7; 7 bases fit TRBD2. The specimen sequenced was PBMCs or T cells enriched from blood (not recorded which). The DNA of the CDR3 is TGCGCCAGCAGCTTGGTAGGGGAGGGTTACGAGCAGTACTTC. It specifies CASSLVGEGYEQYF.